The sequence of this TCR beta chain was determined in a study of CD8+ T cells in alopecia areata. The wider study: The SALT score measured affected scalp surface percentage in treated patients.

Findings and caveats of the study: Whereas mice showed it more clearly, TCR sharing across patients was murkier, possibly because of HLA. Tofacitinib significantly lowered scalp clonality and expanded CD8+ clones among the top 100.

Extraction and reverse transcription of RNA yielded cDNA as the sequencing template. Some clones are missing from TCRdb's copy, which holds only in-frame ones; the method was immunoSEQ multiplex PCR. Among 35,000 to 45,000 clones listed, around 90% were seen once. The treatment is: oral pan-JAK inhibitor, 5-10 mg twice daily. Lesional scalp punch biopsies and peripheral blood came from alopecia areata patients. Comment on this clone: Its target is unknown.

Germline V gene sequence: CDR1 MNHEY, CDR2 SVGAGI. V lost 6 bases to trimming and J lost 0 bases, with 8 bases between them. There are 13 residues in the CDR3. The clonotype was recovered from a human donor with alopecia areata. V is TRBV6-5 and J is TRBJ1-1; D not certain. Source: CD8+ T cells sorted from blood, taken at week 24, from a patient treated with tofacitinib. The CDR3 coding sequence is TGTGCCAGCAGGATCTCAGTGAACACTGAAGCTTTCTTT. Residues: CASRISVNTEAFF.